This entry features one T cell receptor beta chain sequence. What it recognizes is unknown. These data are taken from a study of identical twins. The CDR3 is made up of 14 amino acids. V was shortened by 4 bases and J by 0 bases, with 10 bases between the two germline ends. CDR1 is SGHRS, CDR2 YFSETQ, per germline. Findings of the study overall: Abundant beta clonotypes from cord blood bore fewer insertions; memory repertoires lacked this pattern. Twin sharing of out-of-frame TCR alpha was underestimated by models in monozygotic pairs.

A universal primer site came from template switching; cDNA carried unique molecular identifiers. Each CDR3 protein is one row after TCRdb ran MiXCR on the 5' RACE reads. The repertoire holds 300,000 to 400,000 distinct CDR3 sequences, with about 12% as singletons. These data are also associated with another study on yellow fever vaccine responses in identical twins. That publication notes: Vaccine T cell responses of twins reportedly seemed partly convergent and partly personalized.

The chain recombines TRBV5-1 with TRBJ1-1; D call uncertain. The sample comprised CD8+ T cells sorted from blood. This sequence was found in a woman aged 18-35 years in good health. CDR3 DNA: TGCGCCAGCAGCGAGCCACCGATGAACACTGAAGCTTTCTTT. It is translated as CASSEPPMNTEAFF.